These 11 T cell receptor beta chains were all obtained from the same sample, sequenced in a study of identical twins. TCRdb called the 5' RACE reads again in MiXCR, with one record for every CDR3 protein. The sample has fewer than 900,000 distinct CDR3 sequences, 15% to 20% seen once. A further study also used this sample, focusing on T cells expressing NK-cell markers.

Specimen: PBMCs. All receptors come from a woman aged 18-29 years in good health.

J is TRBJ2-5 and V is TRBV20-1, with D perhaps matching TRBD2 (5 bases). The germline CDR1 and CDR2 sequences are DFQATT and SNEGSKA (reference sequence). The CDR3 is 15 amino acids. V was pared by 5 bases and J by 3 bases, with 19 bases between. The DNA for the CDR3 is TGCAGTGCTGCGGGTCGGAGTAGCGAGGAAGAGACCCAGTACTTC. Its translation: CSAAGRSSEEETQYF.

This clonotype was detected only a few times. The V and J genes are TRBV9 and TRBJ2-2, with a possible D match to TRBD2 (5 bases). This CDR3 spans 14 amino acids. The V gene lost 4 bases and the J gene lost 5 bases, with 12 bases spanning the gap. The germline V gene encodes CDR1 SGDLS and CDR2 YYNGEE. CDR3 loop: CASSRLGGTGELFF. In DNA, the CDR3 is TGTGCCAGCAGCCGACTCGGAGGAACCGGGGAGCTGTTTTTT.

J is TRBJ1-2 and V is TRBV5-1, with D possibly being TRBD1 (6 bases). Germline V gives CDR1 SGHRS, CDR2 YFSETQ. Trimming pared 1 base from V and 3 bases from J, leaving 16 bases between. CDR3 size: 16 residues. The CDR3: CASSLTGLDRYYGYTF. Here the CDR3 DNA reads TGCGCCAGCAGCTTGACAGGGCTGGATCGGTACTATGGCTACACCTTC.

The chain carries TRBV7-9 and TRBJ2-3; 9 nucleotides align to TRBD1. V trimming: 5 bases; J trimming: 2 bases; junction bases outside the gene matches: 8. Germline-derived CDR1 and CDR2 are SEHNR and FQNEAQ (reference sequence). This CDR3 spans 16 amino acids. The CDR3 here is CASSPGTGTYTDTQYF. CDR3 coding DNA: TGTGCCAGCAGCCCAGGGACAGGGACGTACACAGATACGCAGTATTTT.

This chain joins TRBV7-6 and TRBJ2-5; 8 nucleotides match TRBD2. From germline, CDR1 is SGHVS and CDR2 FNYEAQ. The CDR3 sequence is 16 residues long. V was pared by 1 base and J by 0 bases, with 4 bases of the junction left unmatched. The CDR3, as DNA: TGTGCCAGCAGCTTAGGGGGTAGCGGGGACCAAGAGACCCAGTACTTC. It is translated as CASSLGGSGDQETQYF.

There are many counts of this clonotype. The genes are TRBV7-9 and TRBJ1-2; a weak D match, TRBD1 (5 bases). Germline assignment: CDR1 SEHNR and CDR2 FQNEAQ (reference sequence). The germline V and J ends were trimmed by 5 bases and 5 bases, with 15 bases remaining between them. The CDR3 runs 14 residues. The CDR3 spells CASSADHGGYGYTF. The CDR3 nucleotides are TGTGCCAGCAGCGCAGACCACGGGGGATATGGCTACACCTTC.

This clonotype was seen a few times. The chain couples TRBV18 to TRBJ1-2; 7 bases map to TRBD1. V trimming: 6 bases; J trimming: 8 bases; junction bases outside the gene matches: 3. Germline CDR1 and CDR2: KGHSH and LQKENI. The CDR3 has 11 amino acids. The DNA of the CDR3 is TGTGCCAGCTCGGAGACAGGGGGCTACACCTTC. It is translated as CASSETGGYTF.

Concerning this clonotype: The junction departs from germline at one end; a sequencing error may be responsible. V usage is TRBV28 and J usage is TRBJ2-1; D is uncertain. Germline assignment: CDR1 MDHEN and CDR2 SYDVKM. The CDR3 spans 14 residues. CDR3 DNA: TGTGCCAGCAGGGGAACAGACTCCTTCAATGAGCAGTTCTTC. As protein: CASRGTDSFNEQFF.

The chain recombines TRBV5-1 with TRBJ2-7; TRBD2 aligns across 7 bases. The trim removed 0 bases at V and 0 bases at J, leaving 3 bases unmatched. CDR1 is SGHRS and CDR2 is YFSETQ in the germline V gene. The length of the CDR3 is 15 residues. CDR3 region: CASSLASGHSYEQYF. Written as DNA, the CDR3 is TGCGCCAGCAGCTTGGCTAGCGGCCACTCCTACGAGCAGTACTTC.

There are a few counts of this clonotype. J is TRBJ2-2 and V is TRBV6-1, with 7 bases lining up with TRBD2. Germline loops: CDR1 MNHNS, CDR2 SASEGT. V was clipped by 10 bases and J by 9 bases; unmatched bases: 14. The CDR3 contains 14 residues. CDR3 residues: CATKQPGTNRELFF. The DNA for the CDR3 is TGTGCCACCAAACAACCCGGGACTAACCGGGAGCTGTTTTTT.

This clonotype was counted between two and nine times. The chain couples TRBV27 to TRBJ1-2; 10 nucleotides line up with TRBD1. The CDR3 loop spans 16 amino acids. Germline V CDR1 and CDR2: MNHEY, SMNVEV (reference sequence). The V gene end was trimmed by 2 bases and the J gene end by 4 bases; junction bases not matched to a gene: 7. This CDR3 is CASSLHPGQGTYGYTF. CDR3 sequence (DNA): TGTGCCAGCAGTTTACACCCGGGACAGGGGACCTATGGCTACACCTTC.